A selection of T cell receptor beta chains follows, all from one sample in a study of cytomegalovirus exposure and HLA in healthy donors. Assay used: immunoSEQ multiplex PCR; TCRdb lists only in-frame clones, some missing. The table lists roughly 88,000 clones, less than 85% of them singletons. Sequenced input: PBMCs. These TCRs come from a young man in good health and CMV-seropositive. Each CDR3 is given without its conserved first and last residue. Fields, in order: V gene, J gene, clone size, CDR3 protein. Some rows have no size entry. The others give once, few or many, or a class for an expanded clone.

TRBV30	TRBJ1-4	.	AWSSLGGRGEKLF
TRBV2	TRBJ2-3	.	ASSERGGVLY
TRBV7-9	TRBJ1-1	few	ATLRMNTEAF
TRBV11-1	TRBJ2-2	.	ASSSGNLGTEYTGELF
TRBV5-8	TRBJ2-5	.	ASSLGQGGVETQY
TRBV29-1	TRBJ1-1	.	SVGGGLNTEAF
TRBV7-8	TRBJ2-3	once	ASSFPTGTTF
TRBV11-1	TRBJ2-7	few	ASSLAPGQGAYEQY
TRBV10-3	TRBJ2-7	.	AISSVATTLYEQY
TRBV5-1	TRBJ1-6	once	ASRPGTDNSPLH
TRBV21-1	TRBJ1-2	few	ASSPKPGGTNYGYT
TRBV2	TRBJ1-4	.	ASSVRGNEKLF
TRBV10-3	TRBJ1-2	.	AISDPSGTGGSGYT
TRBV28	TRBJ1-1	.	ASSFGGVPEAF
TRBV27	TRBJ2-1	once	ASSLSGRSYNEQF
TRBV5-6	TRBJ1-1	few	ASSFQGGTEAF
TRBV7-9	TRBJ1-5	.	ASSFVATGTGNQPQH
TRBV6-5	TRBJ2-5	few	ASSYWAGGEETQY
TRBV9	TRBJ2-2	.	ASCPGGTNTGELF
TRBV28	TRBJ2-7	.	ASSPSLGYEQY
TRBV10-3	TRBJ1-1	few	AISEGRAGEAF
TRBV18	TRBJ1-2	.	ASSPTGERGYT
TRBV2	TRBJ1-5	.	ASSEIVQHQPQH
TRBV6-6	TRBJ2-5	.	ASCRGRRETQY
TRBV6-5	TRBJ1-2	.	ASSRNQGPNYGYT
TRBV4-3	TRBJ2-7	.	ASSQDRGVYEQY
TRBV2	TRBJ2-1	.	ASRGAPNEQF
TRBV19	TRBJ1-1	.	ASSETGLMNTEAF
TRBV7-8	TRBJ2-6	.	ASSSTSGALPGANVLT
TRBV6-6	TRBJ1-2	.	ASSSIQGLYGYT
TRBV28	TRBJ2-7	.	ASSLIVPAGTYEQY
TRBV4-3	TRBJ2-3	.	ASSLRTGQGDTQY
TRBV7-9	TRBJ2-1	.	ASSHSESYNEQF
TRBV7-3	TRBJ1-1	.	ASSLQGATEAF
TRBV4-1	TRBJ2-3	.	ASSLAGTDTQY
TRBV6-1	TRBJ1-2	.	ASSEVDRTFGYT
TRBV9	TRBJ2-2	.	ASSVGASGGAAGELF
TRBV7-9	TRBJ2-1	.	ASSRDRDRGVYEQF
TRBV29-1	TRBJ2-1	.	SVEGLAGGNEQF
TRBV19	TRBJ2-4	.	ASSSRAGRAKNIQY
TRBV9	TRBJ2-5	.	ASSPFQGYQETQY
TRBV6-5	TRBJ2-7	medium-sized	ASSYLTSTFPTEQY
TRBV5-1	TRBJ2-7	.	ASSLEQGFYEQY
TRBV29-1	TRBJ2-5	.	SSRDQETQY
TRBV5-8	TRBJ1-3	.	ATSQGPSSGNTIY
TRBV28	TRBJ1-2	.	ASRMEGYYGYT
TRBV5-5	TRBJ1-4	.	ASSDRGSNEKLF
TRBV4-1	TRBJ1-1	.	ASSSRVGGTEAF
TRBV5-4	TRBJ2-1	once	ASSLEGGNEQF
TRBV29-1	TRBJ1-2	.	SVGRDSNYGYT
TRBV19	TRBJ2-2	.	ASGGTANTGELF
TRBV13	TRBJ2-5	.	ASRDREETQY